This T cell receptor (beta chain) was documented in a study of T cell responses to AZD1222 COVID-19 vaccine. The germline V gene has CDR1 SGHNT and CDR2 YYREEE (reference sequence). V lost 0 bases, J lost 7 bases, and 16 bases lay in between. The CDR3 spans 15 residues. Measured with immunoSEQ multiplex PCR; TCRdb has only the in-frame clones, and not every one. The sample has approximately 130,000 clones, 90% to 95% seen once; the top ten hold around 3.1%. The gene calls are TRBV5-4 and TRBJ1-2, with D tentatively TRBD1 (5 bases). The TCR originated in an adult in good health. Sequencing used peripheral blood, obtained on day 0 of AZD1222 vaccination. The CDR3 nucleotides read TGTGCCAGCAGCTTGGCCAAGGGGATAATTTCTGGCTACACCTTC. It codes for CASSLAKGIISGYTF. The variable domain in full, completed from reference TRBV5-4 and TRBJ1-2, reads ETGVTQSPTHLIKTRGQQVTLRCSSQSGHNTVSWYQQALGQGPQFIFQYYREEENGRGNFPPRFSGLQFPNYSSELNVNALELDDSALYLCASSLAKGIISGYTFGSGTRLTVV.